The present entry profiles one TCR beta chain with its context. These data originate in a study of shared clonotypes between healthy human individuals. Germline values: CDR1 MNHNS, CDR2 SASEGT. The CDR3 runs to 16 residues. The V end was cut by 3 bases, the J end by 7 bases, with 22 bases between. The test was conducted at deep level. Per the authors' pipeline: Junction-only immunoSEQ sequences carried no quality scores, so filtering differed. Clones were read by immunoSEQ multiplex PCR, and TCRdb kept only the in-frame ones, dropping some. V and J calls plus clone size are reproduced from that table; the DNA served to infer D and trimming. The sample contains about 960,000 clones, over 75% of which appear only once.

The clonotype comes from a man between 18 and 29 years old in good health. The chain links TRBV6-1 to TRBJ2-7, with D perhaps assigned TRBD1 or TRBD2 (5 bases each). Sequencing was carried out using memory CD4+ T cells sorted from blood. Subset in this sample: CD45RA-negative fraction. The CDR3: CASSDPRRGRGQEQYF. The CDR3 DNA sequence: TGTGCCAGCAGTGACCCTAGACGGGGCCGGGGCCAAGAGCAGTACTTC.